This T cell receptor (beta chain) originates from a study of shared clonotypes between healthy human individuals. Study details: A couple of women and a few men aged 18 to 49 made up the donors.

CDR3 length: 14 residues. V was cut by 7 bases and J by 0 bases, with 10 bases left in between. The germline gives CDR1 MNHEY, CDR2 SMNVEV (reference sequence). Positively selected for CCR7, the CD45RO-negative cells used as naive CD8 cells excluded terminally differentiated effector memory CD45RA+ cells. Sequencing was performed with immunoSEQ multiplex PCR; in TCRdb, only in-frame clones are kept and a portion is missing. The repertoire has some 630,000 clones, around 96% of them found once; the top ten carry approximately 0.12%. The material sequenced was naive CD8+ T cells sorted from blood. The V gene is TRBV27, the J gene TRBJ2-1; possible D gene TRBD2, 5 bases. The sequence was obtained from a woman aged 30 to 39 in good health. CDR3 sequence reads: CASTLAGSYNEQFF. The CDR3 region has the DNA TGTGCCAGCACCCTAGCAGGCTCCTACAATGAGCAGTTCTTC.